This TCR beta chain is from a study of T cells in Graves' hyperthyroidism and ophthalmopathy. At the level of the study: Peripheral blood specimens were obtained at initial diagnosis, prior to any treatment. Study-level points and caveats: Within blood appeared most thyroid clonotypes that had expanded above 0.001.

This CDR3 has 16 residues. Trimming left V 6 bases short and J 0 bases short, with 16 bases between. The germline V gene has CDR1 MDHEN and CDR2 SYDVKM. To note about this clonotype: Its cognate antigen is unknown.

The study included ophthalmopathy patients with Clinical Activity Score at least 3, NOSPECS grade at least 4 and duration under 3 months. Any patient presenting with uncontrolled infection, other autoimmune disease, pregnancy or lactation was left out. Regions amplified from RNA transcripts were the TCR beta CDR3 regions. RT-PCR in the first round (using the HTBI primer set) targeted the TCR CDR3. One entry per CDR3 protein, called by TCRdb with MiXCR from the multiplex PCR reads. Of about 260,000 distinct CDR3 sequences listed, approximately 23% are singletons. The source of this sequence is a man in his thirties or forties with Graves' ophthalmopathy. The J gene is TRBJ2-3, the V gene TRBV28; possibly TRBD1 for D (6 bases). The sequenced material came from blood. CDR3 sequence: CASRTGQEFSTDTQYF. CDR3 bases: TGTGCCAGCAGAACGGGACAAGAATTTAGCACAGATACGCAGTATTTT.